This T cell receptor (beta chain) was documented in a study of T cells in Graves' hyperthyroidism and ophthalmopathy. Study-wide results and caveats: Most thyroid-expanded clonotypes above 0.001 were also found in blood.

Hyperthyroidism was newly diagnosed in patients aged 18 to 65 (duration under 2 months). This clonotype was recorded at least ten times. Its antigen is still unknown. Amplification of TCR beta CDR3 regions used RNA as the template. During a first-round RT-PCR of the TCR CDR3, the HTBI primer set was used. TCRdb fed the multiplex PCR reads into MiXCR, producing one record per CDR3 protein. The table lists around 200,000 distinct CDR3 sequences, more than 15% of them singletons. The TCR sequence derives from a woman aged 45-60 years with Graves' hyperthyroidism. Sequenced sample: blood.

As DNA, the CDR3 is TGTGCCAGTAATTCTCGAGGGGGCCTGTATAGCAATCAGCCCCAGCATTTT. Protein sequence: CASNSRGGLYSNQPQHF. The V and J genes are TRBV19 and TRBJ1-5; TRBD1 matches 7 bases. Germline CDR1 and CDR2: LNHDA and SQIVND (reference sequence). The CDR3 consists of 17 residues. V shed 7 bases, J shed 0 bases, and the junction held 12 bases outside the gene matches.